This is a list of T cell receptor beta chains from one sample in a study of immune cell composition in non-small cell lung cancer. This table comes from immunoSEQ multiplex PCR, and its TCRdb copy is limited to in-frame clones, with some not included. The repertoire consists of about 4,000 clones, with over 70% occurring once and the leading ten covering approximately 22%. The sequenced material came from lung tumor tissue. Receptors originate from a human donor with non-small cell lung cancer. CDR3s include the opening cysteine and the closing phenylalanine or tryptophan. Each record gives: clone size, CDR3 length, V gene, J gene, D gene, CDR3 protein, CDR3 DNA. D genes are given only for firm matches. Clone size appears in some rows only: once, few, many, or a class for an expanded clone.

clone size: few
CDR3 length: 17
V gene: TRBV7-2
J gene: TRBJ1-6
D gene: TRBD1
CDR3 protein: CASSLGGTGLVSSPLHF
CDR3 DNA: TGTGCCAGCAGCTTAGGTGGGACAGGGCTCGTGAGTTCACCCCTCCACTTT

clone size: NA
CDR3 length: 17
V gene: TRBV9
J gene: TRBJ2-2
D gene: TRBD2
CDR3 protein: CASSVGAGGPVGGELFF
CDR3 DNA: TGTGCCAGCAGCGTAGGAGCGGGGGGGCCAGTTGGCGGGGAGCTGTTTTTT

clone size: once
CDR3 length: 16
V gene: TRBV15
J gene: TRBJ2-1
D gene: TRBD2
CDR3 protein: CATSRTSGNPGDEQFF
CDR3 DNA: TGTGCCACCAGCAGAACTAGCGGGAATCCGGGCGATGAGCAGTTCTTC

clone size: NA
CDR3 length: 15
V gene: TRBV9
J gene: TRBJ2-2
D gene: TRBD2
CDR3 protein: CASKGTSFDTGELFF
CDR3 DNA: TGTGCCAGCAAGGGGACTAGCTTCGACACCGGGGAGCTGTTTTTT

clone size: NA
CDR3 length: 13
V gene: TRBV29-1
J gene: TRBJ2-7
D gene: TRBD2
CDR3 protein: CSGRLAGGHEQYF
CDR3 DNA: TGCAGCGGACGACTAGCGGGAGGCCACGAGCAGTACTTC

clone size: NA
CDR3 length: 17
V gene: TRBV5-5
J gene: TRBJ2-1
D gene: NA
CDR3 protein: CASSFGQTVSSYNEQFF
CDR3 DNA: TGTGCCAGCAGCTTTGGGCAGACCGTTAGCTCCTACAATGAGCAGTTCTTC

clone size: NA
CDR3 length: 15
V gene: TRBV2
J gene: TRBJ2-7
D gene: TRBD1
CDR3 protein: CASSKTRGRLYEQYF
CDR3 DNA: TGTGCCAGCAGTAAAACCAGGGGGCGCCTTTACGAGCAGTACTTC

clone size: NA
CDR3 length: 15
V gene: TRBV7-2
J gene: TRBJ1-3
D gene: TRBD1
CDR3 protein: CASSTDREASDTIYF
CDR3 DNA: TGTGCCAGCAGCACCGACAGGGAGGCTTCGGACACCATATATTTT

clone size: NA
CDR3 length: 16
V gene: TRBV27
J gene: TRBJ1-5
D gene: NA
CDR3 protein: CASSSLRAPGNQPQHF
CDR3 DNA: TGTGCCAGCAGTAGCCTCCGGGCACCGGGCAATCAGCCCCAGCATTTT

clone size: few
CDR3 length: 13
V gene: TRBV2
J gene: TRBJ2-1
D gene: NA
CDR3 protein: CASRYRVYNEQFF
CDR3 DNA: TGTGCCAGCAGGTACAGGGTTTACAATGAGCAGTTCTTC

clone size: few
CDR3 length: 16
V gene: TRBV30
J gene: TRBJ1-5
D gene: TRBD1
CDR3 protein: CAWSVGTGGINQPQHF
CDR3 DNA: TGTGCCTGGAGTGTGGGGACAGGGGGAATCAATCAGCCCCAGCATTTT

clone size: NA
CDR3 length: 15
V gene: TRBV7-2
J gene: TRBJ2-1
D gene: TRBD2
CDR3 protein: CASSLGLVSYNEQFF
CDR3 DNA: TGTGCCAGCAGCTTGGGACTAGTCTCCTACAATGAGCAGTTCTTC

clone size: NA
CDR3 length: 15
V gene: TRBV7-2
J gene: TRBJ1-6
D gene: TRBD1
CDR3 protein: CASSLAHRGNSPLHF
CDR3 DNA: TGTGCCAGCAGCTTAGCGCACAGGGGGAATTCACCCCTCCACTTT

clone size: NA
CDR3 length: 17
V gene: TRBV4-1
J gene: TRBJ2-7
D gene: TRBD1
CDR3 protein: CASSQVATPGQSYEQYF
CDR3 DNA: TGCGCCAGCAGCCAAGTCGCGACCCCGGGACAGTCCTACGAGCAGTACTTC

clone size: few
CDR3 length: 16
V gene: TRBV5-1
J gene: TRBJ1-2
D gene: TRBD1
CDR3 protein: CASSKATGGERYGYTF
CDR3 DNA: TGCGCCAGCAGCAAGGCGACAGGGGGCGAGAGGTATGGCTACACCTTC

clone size: NA
CDR3 length: 19
V gene: TRBV28
J gene: TRBJ2-3
D gene: TRBD2
CDR3 protein: CASSFPRGDMPSSTDTQYF
CDR3 DNA: TGTGCCAGCAGTTTCCCGCGGGGGGATATGCCCTCTAGCACAGATACGCAGTATTTT

clone size: NA
CDR3 length: 14
V gene: TRBV21-1
J gene: TRBJ2-2
D gene: NA
CDR3 protein: CASSSYRVPGELFF
CDR3 DNA: TGTGCCAGCAGCAGTTACAGGGTGCCCGGGGAGCTGTTTTTT

clone size: NA
CDR3 length: 14
V gene: TRBV7-2
J gene: TRBJ1-2
D gene: NA
CDR3 protein: CASSFSGVNYGYTF
CDR3 DNA: TGTGCCAGCAGCTTTTCCGGGGTTAACTATGGCTACACCTTC

clone size: hyperexpanded
CDR3 length: 15
V gene: TRBV28
J gene: TRBJ1-2
D gene: NA
CDR3 protein: CASSRGVDGDYGYTF
CDR3 DNA: TGTGCCAGCAGCCGAGGGGTGGACGGAGACTATGGCTACACCTTC

clone size: NA
CDR3 length: 12
V gene: TRBV30
J gene: TRBJ2-7
D gene: NA
CDR3 protein: CAWTRDGYEQYF
CDR3 DNA: TGTGCCTGGACCAGGGACGGGTACGAGCAGTACTTC

clone size: few
CDR3 length: 15
V gene: TRBV5-4
J gene: TRBJ2-1
D gene: TRBD2
CDR3 protein: CASSSPRDYDNEQFF
CDR3 DNA: TGTGCCAGCAGCTCACCACGGGACTATGACAATGAGCAGTTCTTC

clone size: NA
CDR3 length: 16
V gene: TRBV30
J gene: TRBJ2-7
D gene: NA
CDR3 protein: CAWSDMEAGGRYEQYF
CDR3 DNA: TGTGCCTGGAGTGATATGGAGGCTGGAGGACGCTACGAGCAGTACTTC

clone size: NA
CDR3 length: 13
V gene: TRBV5-1
J gene: TRBJ2-3
D gene: TRBD2
CDR3 protein: CASGGSTTDTQYF
CDR3 DNA: TGCGCCTCCGGCGGGAGTACGACAGATACGCAGTATTTT

clone size: few
CDR3 length: 11
V gene: TRBV11-2
J gene: TRBJ2-7
D gene: NA
CDR3 protein: CASSLGREQYF
CDR3 DNA: TGTGCCAGCAGCTTAGGCCGCGAGCAGTACTTC

clone size: once
CDR3 length: 13
V gene: TRBV7-2
J gene: TRBJ1-1
D gene: NA
CDR3 protein: CASSLWGGTEAFF
CDR3 DNA: TGTGCCAGCAGCTTGTGGGGAGGCACTGAAGCTTTCTTT

clone size: NA
CDR3 length: 13
V gene: TRBV7-3
J gene: TRBJ2-5
D gene: NA
CDR3 protein: CASSRIGGETQYF
CDR3 DNA: TGTGCCAGCAGCCGAATCGGCGGAGAGACCCAGTACTTC

clone size: few
CDR3 length: 16
V gene: TRBV7-3
J gene: TRBJ2-3
D gene: TRBD2
CDR3 protein: CASSLMFGGGTDTQYF
CDR3 DNA: TGTGCCAGCAGCTTAATGTTCGGGGGGGGGACAGATACGCAGTATTTT

clone size: NA
CDR3 length: 13
V gene: TRBV29-1
J gene: TRBJ1-5
D gene: NA
CDR3 protein: CSVGDKANQPQHF
CDR3 DNA: TGCAGCGTTGGGGACAAGGCCAATCAGCCCCAGCATTTT

clone size: NA
CDR3 length: 16
V gene: TRBV6-5
J gene: TRBJ2-3
D gene: TRBD2
CDR3 protein: CASSYASGRARDTQYF
CDR3 DNA: TGTGCCAGCAGTTATGCTAGCGGGAGGGCCAGGGATACGCAGTATTTT

clone size: NA
CDR3 length: 13
V gene: TRBV29-1
J gene: TRBJ2-1
D gene: NA
CDR3 protein: CSVQRTGRGEQFF
CDR3 DNA: TGCAGCGTCCAAAGAACAGGGAGGGGTGAGCAGTTCTTC

clone size: NA
CDR3 length: 12
V gene: TRBV11-2
J gene: TRBJ2-7
D gene: NA
CDR3 protein: CASRGTSLEQYF
CDR3 DNA: TGTGCCAGCAGAGGAACTTCACTCGAGCAGTACTTC

clone size: NA
CDR3 length: 16
V gene: TRBV11-2
J gene: TRBJ1-4
D gene: NA
CDR3 protein: CASSQDLLGPNEKLFF
CDR3 DNA: TGTGCCAGCAGCCAAGATTTATTGGGGCCGAATGAAAAACTGTTTTTT

clone size: few
CDR3 length: 15
V gene: TRBV27
J gene: TRBJ2-1
D gene: TRBD2
CDR3 protein: CASSLVSGGAGEQFF
CDR3 DNA: TGTGCCAGCAGTTTGGTTAGCGGGGGGGCCGGTGAGCAGTTCTTC

clone size: NA
CDR3 length: 14
V gene: TRBV6-6
J gene: TRBJ2-7
D gene: NA
CDR3 protein: CASSLGAGQDEQYF
CDR3 DNA: TGTGCCAGCAGTTTAGGGGCCGGGCAAGACGAGCAGTACTTC

clone size: NA
CDR3 length: 15
V gene: TRBV11-1
J gene: TRBJ2-3
D gene: NA
CDR3 protein: CASSLEPTRSDTQYF
CDR3 DNA: TGTGCCAGCAGCTTAGAGCCTACTAGATCAGATACGCAGTATTTT

clone size: NA
CDR3 length: 14
V gene: TRBV9
J gene: TRBJ2-7
D gene: TRBD1
CDR3 protein: CASSLLDRAYEQYF
CDR3 DNA: TGTGCCAGCAGCTTATTGGACAGGGCCTACGAGCAGTACTTC

clone size: NA
CDR3 length: 15
V gene: TRBV28
J gene: TRBJ1-4
D gene: TRBD1
CDR3 protein: CASRPQTGINEKLFF
CDR3 DNA: TGTGCCAGCAGACCCCAGACAGGGATTAATGAAAAACTGTTTTTT